This T cell receptor (beta chain) was recorded in a study of control samples from healthy donors and cancer patients. The V gene lost 5 bases and the J gene lost 0 bases, with 8 bases spanning the gap. The CDR3 is 14 amino acids. Germline values: CDR1 MNHNY, CDR2 SVGAGI (reference sequence). The protocol was immunoSEQ multiplex PCR, while the TCRdb copy is restricted to in-frame clones and leaves out a portion. This sample has 140,000 or so clones, with around 90% found just once. This rearrangement joins TRBV6-6 to TRBJ1-5, with D possibly TRBD1 on 6 matching bases. Sequenced: blood. The origin of this receptor is a man between 25 and 39 years old in good health. The CDR3 nucleotides read TGTGCCAGCAGTGCACAGGGTAGCAATCAGCCCCAGCATTTT. Its protein product is CASSAQGSNQPQHF.